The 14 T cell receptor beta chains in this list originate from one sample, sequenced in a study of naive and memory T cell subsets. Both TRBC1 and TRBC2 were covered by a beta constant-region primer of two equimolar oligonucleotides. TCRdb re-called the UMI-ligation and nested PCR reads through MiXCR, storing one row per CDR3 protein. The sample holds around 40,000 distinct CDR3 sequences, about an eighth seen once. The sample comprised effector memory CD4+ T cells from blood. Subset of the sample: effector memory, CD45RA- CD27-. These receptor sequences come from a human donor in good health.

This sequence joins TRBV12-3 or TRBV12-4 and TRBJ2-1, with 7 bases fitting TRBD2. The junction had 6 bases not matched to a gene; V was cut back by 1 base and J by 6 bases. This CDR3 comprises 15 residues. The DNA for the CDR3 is TGTGCCAGCAGTTTAGAGCCGCGGGAGCTCAATGAGCAGTTCTTC. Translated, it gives CASSLEPRELNEQFF.

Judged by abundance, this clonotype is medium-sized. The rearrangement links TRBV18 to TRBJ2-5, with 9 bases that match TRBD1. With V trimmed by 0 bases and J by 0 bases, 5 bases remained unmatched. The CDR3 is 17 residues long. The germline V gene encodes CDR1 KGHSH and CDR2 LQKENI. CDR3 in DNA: TGTGCCAGCTCACCACCGAGGGGACAGGGATACCAAGAGACCCAGTACTTC. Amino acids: CASSPPRGQGYQETQYF.

CDR3 loop: CASSYDRAQPQHF. CDR3 in DNA: TGTGCCAGCAGTTACGACAGGGCCCAGCCCCAGCATTTT. The J gene is TRBJ1-5, the V gene TRBV6-2 or TRBV6-3; 7 positions match TRBD1. Germline V gives CDR1 MNHEY, CDR2 SVGEGT. CDR3 size: 13 residues. V dropped 2 bases and J dropped 7; count of bases not matched to a gene: 2.

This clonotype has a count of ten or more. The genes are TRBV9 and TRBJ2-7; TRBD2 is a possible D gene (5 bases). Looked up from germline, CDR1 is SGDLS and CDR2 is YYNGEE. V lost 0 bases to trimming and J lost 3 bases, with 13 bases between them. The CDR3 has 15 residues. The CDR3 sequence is CASSVDPSGDYEQYF. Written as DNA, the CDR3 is TGTGCCAGCAGCGTAGACCCCAGCGGAGACTACGAGCAGTACTTC.

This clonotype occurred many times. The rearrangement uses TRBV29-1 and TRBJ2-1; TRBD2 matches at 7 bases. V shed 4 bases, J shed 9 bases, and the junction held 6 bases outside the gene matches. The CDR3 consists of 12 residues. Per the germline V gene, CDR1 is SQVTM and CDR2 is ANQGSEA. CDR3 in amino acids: CSVVLAAGEQFF. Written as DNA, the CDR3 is TGCAGCGTTGTTCTAGCGGCCGGTGAGCAGTTCTTC.

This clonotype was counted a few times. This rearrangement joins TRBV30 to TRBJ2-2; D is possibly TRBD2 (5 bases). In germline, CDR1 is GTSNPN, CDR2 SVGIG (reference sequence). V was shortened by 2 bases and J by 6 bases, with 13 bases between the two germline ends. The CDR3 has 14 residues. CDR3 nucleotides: TGTGCCTGGAGTCGTGAGCTAGCAGCCGGGGAGCTGTTTTTT. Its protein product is CAWSRELAAGELFF.

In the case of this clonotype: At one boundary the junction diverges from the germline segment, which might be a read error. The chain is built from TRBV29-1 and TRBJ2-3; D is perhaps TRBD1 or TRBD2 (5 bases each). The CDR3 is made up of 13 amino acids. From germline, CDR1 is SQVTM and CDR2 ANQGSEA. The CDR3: CSTVGGSTDKQYF. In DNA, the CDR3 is TGCAGCACTGTTGGGGGTAGCACAGATAAGCAGTATTTT.

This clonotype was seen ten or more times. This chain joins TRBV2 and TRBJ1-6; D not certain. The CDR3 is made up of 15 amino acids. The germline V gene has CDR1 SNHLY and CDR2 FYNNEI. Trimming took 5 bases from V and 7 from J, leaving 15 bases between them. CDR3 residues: CASSPRTATNSPLHF. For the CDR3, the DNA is TGTGCCAGCAGTCCTCGGACGGCTACCAATTCACCCCTCCACTTT.

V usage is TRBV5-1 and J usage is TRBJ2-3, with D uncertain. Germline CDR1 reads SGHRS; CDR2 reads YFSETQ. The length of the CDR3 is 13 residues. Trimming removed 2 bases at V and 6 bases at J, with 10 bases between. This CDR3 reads CASSFRASDTQYF. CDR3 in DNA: TGCGCCAGCAGCTTTCGAGCTTCGGATACGCAGTATTTT.

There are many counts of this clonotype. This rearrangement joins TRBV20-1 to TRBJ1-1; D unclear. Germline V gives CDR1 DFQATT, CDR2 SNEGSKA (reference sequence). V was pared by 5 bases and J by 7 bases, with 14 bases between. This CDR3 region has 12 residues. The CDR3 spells CSAAPGAREAFF. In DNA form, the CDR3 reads TGCAGTGCTGCCCCAGGAGCCCGTGAAGCTTTCTTT.

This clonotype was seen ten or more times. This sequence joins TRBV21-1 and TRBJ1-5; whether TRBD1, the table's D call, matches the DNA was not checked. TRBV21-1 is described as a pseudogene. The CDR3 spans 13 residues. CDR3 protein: CARTGTTAQPQHF. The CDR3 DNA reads TGTGCCAGAACCGGGACGACTGCTCAGCCCCAGCATTTT.

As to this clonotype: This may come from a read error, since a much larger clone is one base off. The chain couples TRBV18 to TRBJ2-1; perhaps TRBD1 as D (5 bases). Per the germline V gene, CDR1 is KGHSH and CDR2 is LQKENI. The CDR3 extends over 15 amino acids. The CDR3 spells CANSPYDSSYNEQFF. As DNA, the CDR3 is TGTGCCAACTCACCGTACGACAGCTCCTACAATGAGCAGTTCTTC.

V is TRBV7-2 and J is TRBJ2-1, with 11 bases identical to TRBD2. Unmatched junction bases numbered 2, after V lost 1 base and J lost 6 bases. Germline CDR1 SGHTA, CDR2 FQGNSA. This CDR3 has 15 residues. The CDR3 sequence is CASSLGSGRVNEQFF. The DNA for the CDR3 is TGTGCCAGCAGCTTAGGTAGCGGGAGGGTCAATGAGCAGTTCTTC.

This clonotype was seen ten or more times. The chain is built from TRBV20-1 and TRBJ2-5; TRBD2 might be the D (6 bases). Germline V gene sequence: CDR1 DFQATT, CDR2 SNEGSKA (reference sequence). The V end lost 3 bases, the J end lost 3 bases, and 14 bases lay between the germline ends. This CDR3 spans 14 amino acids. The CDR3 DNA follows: TGCAGTGCTAGCGATAGCGGAAAGAAAGAGACCCAGTACTTC. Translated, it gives CSASDSGKKETQYF.